Sequencing of this TCR beta chain was carried out in a study of cytomegalovirus exposure and HLA in healthy donors (dated by TCRdb to about 2017). Regarding the complete study: According to an earlier analysis of 587 of the donors, some 180 million T cells yielded 117 million unique TCR beta sequences and approximately 280 Gb of sequence data. Class I and class II HLA loci were covered by the typing at four-digit resolution. The aim of the study was to test whether cataloging public T cell receptors could identify signatures of past pathogen exposure. An earlier analysis of several hundred of the donors applied high-throughput TCR beta sequencing to assess whether each TCR beta V gene segment acted as functional or pseudogenic. Typing coverage varied by locus: roughly 629-630 donors for A, B, C, DRB1 and DQB1; approximately 500 for DQA1; approximately 570 for DPA1; fewer than 480 for DPB1. Donor age, sex, ethnicity and CMV serostatus were compiled alongside the repertoire data. Among the roughly 410 genotyped donors, approximately 81% belonged to the genetic ancestry cluster associated with self-reported Caucasian donors. Around 320 gigabases of sequencing data and approximately 85 million unique TCR sequences were included in an early release covering roughly 700 HLA-typed donors. In a later genetic analysis, genome-wide SNP genotypes for about three fifths of the 666 donors were used, and that subset was treated as a discovery cohort. In addition to the first cohort of about 650 subjects, a separate validation cohort of 120 different subjects was used. Across roughly 420 genotyped donors of the cohort, an average of roughly 230,000 unique TCR beta nucleotide sequences per donor were sequenced, and about a sixth of those sequences were non-productive. The study profiled the T cell repertoires of hundreds of subjects by immunosequencing and related them to cytomegalovirus serostatus. The later analysis used no new phenotypic data to find candidate immune exposures, relying instead on TCR beta sequences and their occurrence across donors. All discovery cohort repertoires had been generated using a single sequencing platform. To predict cytomegalovirus infection status, the study combined high-throughput TCR immunosequencing, statistical association of individual TCRs with disease status, and machine learning. To study patterns of TCR occurrence, a later analysis re-analyzed previously published TCR beta repertoires from 500 to 850 donors and added high-resolution HLA genotyping. Four to six DR-DQ haplotypes were handled as single units for association and clustering, since linkage in the cohort was strong. Overall results and qualifications from the work: The study listed approximately 150 TCR beta chains as associated with cytomegalovirus. According to the authors, the approach could potentially be generalized to other disease states and immunological phenotypes. The presence/absence analyses assumed that sequencing depth was roughly uniform across donors, and that assumption may not be true. A later analysis found that HLA-associated TCR beta chains were more clonally expanded and had lower generation probabilities than equally common non-associated chains. A few of the identified cytomegalovirus-associated TCR beta chains were confirmed in vitro to be specific for cytomegalovirus antigens. The only immune exposure information available for the cohort was CMV serostatus. A later analysis reported that several top co-occurrence clusters appeared linked to parvovirus B19, influenza, CMV and Epstein-Barr virus. V-gene and J-gene trimming of TCR beta chains was associated with a missense DCLRE1C variant in a later genetic analysis, and the association was replicated in an independent cohort. A cluster of highly shared sequence variants was judged likely to represent a technical artifact of the sequencing pipeline. According to a later analysis, TCR association rates differed among HLA loci, with DRB1 alleles showing the most associated TCRs and HLA-C alleles showing the fewest. The cohort was sequenced for TCR beta chains only, and without alpha or paired-chain data the features that could be detected were limited. HLA typing was unavailable for some donors at each locus, so association tests used only the typed subset. Strong co-occurrence of HLA alleles, especially DR and DQ, made assigning TCR associations to individual alleles difficult. Approximately 18 rarely observed V segments, including chromosome 9 orphons, were excluded from the earlier analysis of about 600 of the donors because counts were too low. Specific HLA alleles were associated with 15,000 to 20,000 TCR beta sequences at a false discovery rate of 0.05 in a later analysis. In an earlier analysis of some 640 of the donors, most TCR beta V segments were observed in productive rearrangements about 87% or about 30% of the time, broadly matching IMGT annotations. According to a later genetic analysis, donors in an Asian-associated ancestry cluster had fewer N-insertions in productive TCRs than the roughly 700-donor mean. According to a later analysis, most CMV-associated TCR beta chains appeared to be HLA-restricted, and the HLA associations seemed to be driven largely by CMV exposure. The classifier was reported to diagnose cytomegalovirus status with high specificity and sensitivity in both the original cohort and the validation cohort. While some public TCRs were present in many individuals, most TCR sequences turned up only very rarely across donors. A further reported finding was that TCR beta sequences accurately predicted the HLA-A and HLA-B alleles for most subjects in the first cohort. Correlated functional status among segregating V segments might be attributable to linkage disequilibrium, but an unknown experimental factor could not be ruled out. Some IMGT-functional V segments, including TRBV6-2 and TRBV6-3, could not be told apart with the 87-base-pair reads, so those segments were excluded.

Library prep was done by the immunoSEQ multiplex PCR assay. A mixture of 60 forward primers for TCR Vbeta segments and 13 reverse primers for TCR Jbeta segments was used in the multiplex PCR. The CDR3 region of rearranged TCR beta genes was amplified from genomic DNA with a multiplex PCR assay. On the Illumina HiSeq System, the amplified TCR beta libraries were sequenced as 87-base-pair reads. The study's own analysis went as follows. A later analysis counted about 82 million unique TCR beta chains across the 500 to 850 repertoires, and 9 million to 14 million of these chains were shared by at least two donors. Raw reads were error-corrected and collapsed into unique sequences with a nearest-neighbor algorithm that merged closely related sequences to remove PCR and sequencing errors. V, D and J gene segments were assigned by aligning CDR3 sequences to IMGT reference sequences. For a sequence to be retained, a match of at least six nucleotides to both a V gene segment and a J gene segment was required. A rearrangement was called productive if the CDR3 had no stop codons and remained in frame with V and J, and every other rearrangement was called non-productive. Following IMGT convention, CDR3 was defined as the stretch from the second conserved V-encoded cysteine to the conserved J-encoded phenylalanine. Sequences without an unambiguous match to a single V gene segment were excluded from the earlier analysis of a few hundred of the donors. In an earlier analysis of roughly 500 of the donors, V segments were called functional above 56.7% productive rearrangements and were called segregating when the between-donor standard deviation exceeded 5%. A statistical classification framework was built for diagnosing cytomegalovirus status from the catalog of TCR beta chain sequences. A later analysis assigned V and J genes by comparing TCR nucleotide sequences with IMGT/GENE-DB human TR gene sequences. The TCRdist pipeline was used in a later analysis to assign CDR3 sequences and most-parsimonious VDJ recombination scenarios. In a later analysis, each TCR beta chain was defined by its CDR3 amino acid sequence together with its V-gene family, and reads without a unique V-gene family were excluded. To address suspected cross-contamination and a sequencing artifact, a later analysis removed approximately 590 highly shared, low-generation-probability nucleotide sequences. In a later analysis, a clonal expansion index was calculated for each public chain from normalized within-repertoire ranks of inferred template counts. In a later analysis, generation probabilities were computed using a VDJ recombination model fitted to out-of-frame rearrangements, and the results were checked against IGoR. A later analysis scored TCR-TCR, TCR-HLA and TCR-CMV co-occurrence with hypergeometric tests, applying a repertoire-size bias correction to TCR pairs. In a later analysis, false discovery rates were estimated by permuting HLA or CMV assignments 20 times. In a later analysis, co-occurring TCRs were grouped with DBSCAN, and TCRdist sequence similarity was added when clustering was performed within HLA-allele-positive subsets. Co-occurrence clustering excluded repertoires with fewer than 30,000 or more than 120,000 public chains, plus five with anomalous nucleotide sharing. This immuneACCESS table, as held by TCRdb, lists in-frame sequences with V and J called but not all clones. Of the missing ones, under half trace to an unresolved V gene in checked studies; the others have no known cause. D and trimming were read from the DNA, whereas the V and J calls and clone size are those reported in that table. Here the sample has 200,000 to 250,000 clones; about 82% occur a single time. In total, the top ten clones hold 2.5% to 3.5% of the sample.

Per the germline V gene, MDHEN is the CDR1 and SYDVKM is the CDR2. Here V drops 8 bases and J drops 3 bases, and the junction holds 4 bases not matched to any gene. Including cysteine and phenylalanine, the CDR3 has 14 amino acids. Only the CDR3 DNA stays, 42 bases, in frame from base 1. Remarks on this clone: It lacks a known antigen. Base qualities are not recorded, but no much larger clone differs from it by a single base.

The cohort consisted of hundreds of healthy bone marrow donors. Cohort members were all nominally healthy when sampled, although unrecorded immune exposures were likely present. The donor was CMV seronegative and was included in the group of 352 seronegative cohort members. Every donor gave a peripheral blood sample, and the peripheral blood mononuclear cells from that sample were used for TCR beta sequencing. Genomic DNA extraction from the blood cell samples was performed with the Qiagen DNeasy Blood Extraction Kit. Material for sequencing was PBMCs. The rearrangement combines TRBV28 with TRBJ1-4; TRBD1 fits 9 bases in the junction. The sequence derives from a man younger than 45 in good health and CMV-seronegative. CDR3 protein: CASRGQGPNEKLFF. The bases are TGTGCCAGCCGGGGACAGGGCCCTAATGAAAAACTGTTTTTT.